This T cell receptor beta chain was sequenced for a study of OX40 agonist ivuxolimab in advanced cancers. Study at large: Of mixed ages from about 20 to 80 and averaging approximately 60 years, the group was roughly 85% male.

After removal of 1 base from V and 1 base from J, the junction contained 9 bases not matched to a gene. This CDR3 spans 17 amino acids. Germline values: CDR1 SGHVS, CDR2 FQNEAQ. This table comes from immunoSEQ multiplex PCR, and its TCRdb copy is limited to in-frame clones, with some not included. Here the sample spans over 80,000 clones, around 90% being singletons. The clonotype originates from an adult with an advanced solid tumor such as melanoma, head and neck, liver or kidney cancer. The rearrangement joins TRBV7-8 to TRBJ1-2; 7 nucleotides align to TRBD1. The specimen was CD4+ or CD8+ T cells sorted from blood, collected in a trial of the OX40 agonist ivuxolimab. In DNA, the CDR3 is TGTGCCAGCAGCTTAGGGCCCAGGGGGTTCCTTAACTATGGCTACACCTTC. Amino acid sequence: CASSLGPRGFLNYGYTF. Full variable domain (remainder filled in from reference TRBV7-8 and TRBJ1-2): GAGVSQSPRYKVAKRGQDVALRCDPISGHVSLFWYQQALGQGPEFLTYFQNEAQLDKSGLPSDRFFAERPEGSVSTLKIQRTQQEDSAVYLCASSLGPRGFLNYGYTFGSGTRLTVV.